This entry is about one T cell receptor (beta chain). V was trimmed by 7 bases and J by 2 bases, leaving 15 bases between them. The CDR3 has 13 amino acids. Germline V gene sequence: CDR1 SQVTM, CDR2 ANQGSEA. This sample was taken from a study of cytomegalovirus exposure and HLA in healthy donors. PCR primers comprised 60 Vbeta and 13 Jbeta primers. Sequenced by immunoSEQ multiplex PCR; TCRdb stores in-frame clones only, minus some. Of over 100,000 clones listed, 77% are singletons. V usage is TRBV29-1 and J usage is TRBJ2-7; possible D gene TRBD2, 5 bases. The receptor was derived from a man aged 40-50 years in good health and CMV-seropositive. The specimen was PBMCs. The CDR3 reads CSALSGSTYEQYF. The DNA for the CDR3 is TGCAGCGCGCTATCGGGATCCACCTACGAGCAGTACTTC.